Shown below are 7 T cell receptor beta chains from a single sample sequenced in a study of blood T cell repertoires in COVID-19. Clones were read by immunoSEQ multiplex PCR, and TCRdb kept only the in-frame ones, dropping some. This table holds approximately 220,000 clones, 90% found once. Sequenced material: PBMCs or T cells enriched from blood (not recorded which). These receptors originate from a man in his thirties or forties who had been exposed to COVID-19.

This chain uses TRBV7-9 with TRBJ2-1; tentatively, D is TRBD1 (6 bases). The V end was cut by 6 bases, the J end by 3 bases, with 18 bases between. Germline V lookup: CDR1 SEHNR, CDR2 FQNEAQ (reference sequence). CDR3 length equals 16 residues. The CDR3 sequence is CASRNIGGSSYNEQFF. CDR3 DNA: TGTGCCAGCAGAAACATAGGGGGTTCGAGCTACAATGAGCAGTTCTTC.

This clone turned up a few times. V is TRBV4-2 and J is TRBJ1-2; perhaps TRBD1 as D (6 bases). The V gene lost 0 bases and the J gene lost 3 bases, with 8 bases spanning the gap. Germline lookup yields CDR1 LGHNA and CDR2 YNFKEQ. There are 14 residues in the CDR3. The CDR3 here is CASSQDRTDYGYTF. In DNA, the CDR3 is TGTGCCAGCAGCCAAGATCGGACAGACTATGGCTACACCTTC.

This chain uses TRBV27 with TRBJ2-7; perhaps TRBD1 as D (5 bases). This CDR3 contains 15 residues. The germline gives CDR1 MNHEY, CDR2 SMNVEV (reference sequence). Trimming pared 3 bases from V and 2 bases from J, leaving 14 bases between. CDR3: CASSFSRGPPYEQYF. CDR3 nucleotide sequence: TGTGCCAGCAGTTTCAGTAGGGGTCCTCCCTACGAGCAGTACTTC.

V and J are TRBV6-5 and TRBJ2-5, with D unresolved. This CDR3 comprises 14 residues. V was pared by 0 bases and J by 1 base, with 6 bases between. The germline V gene has CDR1 MNHEY and CDR2 SVGAGI. CDR3 protein: CASSYSGTQETQYF. The CDR3 DNA sequence: TGTGCCAGCAGTTACTCTGGCACCCAAGAGACCCAGTACTTC.

The sample holds a few counts of this clone. CDR3 in DNA: TGTGCCAGCAGTTACTCGAGACAGGGGAGGAGCTACACCTTC. Its protein is CASSYSRQGRSYTF. The chain couples TRBV6-5 to TRBJ1-2; 8 bases are shared with TRBD1. The CDR3 spans 14 residues. J lost 9 bases, V lost 0 bases, and 6 bases had no gene match. The germline CDR1 and CDR2 sequences are MNHEY and SVGAGI.

V usage is TRBV3-1 (or the pseudogene TRBV3-2) and J usage is TRBJ1-3; 10 positions match TRBD1. CDR3 size: 18 residues. Germline V gene sequence: CDR1 LGHDT, CDR2 YNNKEL (reference sequence). With 1 base clipped from V and 8 bases from J, the junction kept 14 bases outside the gene matches. As DNA, the CDR3 is TGTGCCAGCAGCCAAGGGGACGGGACAGGGGTGATCGTCGACACCATATATTTT. It encodes CASSQGDGTGVIVDTIYF.

This rearrangement joins TRBV19 to TRBJ1-3, with D unresolved. Trimming stripped 10 bases from V and 0 bases from J, with 16 bases between. CDR3 length: 15 residues. Looked up from germline, CDR1 is LNHDA and CDR2 is SQIVND (reference sequence). The CDR3 DNA sequence: TGTGCCACCCTCCAACCGGGTTACTCTGGAAACACCATATATTTT. Its protein product is CATLQPGYSGNTIYF.